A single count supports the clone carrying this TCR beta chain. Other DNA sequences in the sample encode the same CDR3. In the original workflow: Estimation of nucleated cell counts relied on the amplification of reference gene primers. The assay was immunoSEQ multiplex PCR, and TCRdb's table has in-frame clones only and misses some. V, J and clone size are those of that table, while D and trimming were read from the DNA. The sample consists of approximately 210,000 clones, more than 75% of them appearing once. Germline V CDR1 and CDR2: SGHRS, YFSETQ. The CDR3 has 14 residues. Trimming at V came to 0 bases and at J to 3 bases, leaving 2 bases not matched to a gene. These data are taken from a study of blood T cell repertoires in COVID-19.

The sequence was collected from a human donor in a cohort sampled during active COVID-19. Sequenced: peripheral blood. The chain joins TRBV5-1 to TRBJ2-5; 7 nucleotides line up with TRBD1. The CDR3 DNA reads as TGCGCCAGCAGCTTGGGGACAGGCAAAGAGACCCAGTACTTC. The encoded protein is CASSLGTGKETQYF. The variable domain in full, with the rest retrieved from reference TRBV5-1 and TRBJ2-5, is KAGVTQTPRYLIKTRGQQVTLSCSPISGHRSVSWYQQTPGQGLQFLFEYFSETQRNKGNFPGRFSGRQFSNSRSEMNVSTLELGDSALYLCASSLGTGKETQYFGPGTRLLVL.